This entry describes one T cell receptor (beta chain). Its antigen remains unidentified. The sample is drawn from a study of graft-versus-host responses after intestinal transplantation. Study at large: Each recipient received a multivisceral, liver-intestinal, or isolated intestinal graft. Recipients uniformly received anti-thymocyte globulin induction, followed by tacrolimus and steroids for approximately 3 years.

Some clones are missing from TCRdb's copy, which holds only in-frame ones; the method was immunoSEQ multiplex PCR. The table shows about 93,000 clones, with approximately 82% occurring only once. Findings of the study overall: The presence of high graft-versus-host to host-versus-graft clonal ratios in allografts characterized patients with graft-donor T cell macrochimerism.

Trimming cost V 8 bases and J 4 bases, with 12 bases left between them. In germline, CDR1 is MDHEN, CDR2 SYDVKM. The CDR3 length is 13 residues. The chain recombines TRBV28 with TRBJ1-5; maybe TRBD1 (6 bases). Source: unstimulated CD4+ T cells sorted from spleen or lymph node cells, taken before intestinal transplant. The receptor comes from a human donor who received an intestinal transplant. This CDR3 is CASRGRGNQPQHF. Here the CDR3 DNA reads TGTGCCAGCCGTGGCAGGGGAAATCAGCCCCAGCATTTT.